This TCR beta chain originates from a study of CD8+ T cells in alopecia areata. Study outcomes and limitations: Numerous clones, expanded in lesions, remained in scalp and blood during tofacitinib.

Treatment given: oral pan-JAK inhibitor, 5-10 mg twice daily. PBMCs, the starting material, were the source of sorted CD4+ and CD8+ T cells. Reverse transcription of extracted RNA yielded cDNA, which provided the sequencing template. Produced via immunoSEQ multiplex PCR; TCRdb's table is partial and in-frame only. Of hundreds of thousands of clones listed, around three fifths are singletons. This CDR3 comprises 16 residues. V trimming: 3 bases; J trimming: 6 bases; junction bases outside the gene matches: 10. Germline lookup yields CDR1 GTSNPN and CDR2 SVGIG (reference sequence). Of note for this clone: What it binds is unknown.

The receptor was derived from a human donor with alopecia areata. This sequence joins TRBV30 and TRBJ2-2; TRBD2 agrees at 10 bases. Sequencing was performed on CD4+ T cells sorted from blood, taken at week 52, from a patient treated with tofacitinib. CDR3 region: CAWRYTSGVRPGELFF. CDR3 coding DNA: TGTGCCTGGAGGTATACTAGCGGGGTTCGGCCCGGGGAGCTGTTTTTT.